The sequence of this T cell receptor (beta chain) was determined in a study of cytomegalovirus exposure and HLA in healthy donors (dated by TCRdb to 2015 to 2018). The study in broad terms: An earlier analysis of roughly 630 of the donors reported 276 Gb of sequence data and about 100 million unique TCR beta sequences from 150 million to 200 million T cells. About 280 gigabases of sequencing data and tens of millions of unique TCR sequences were included in an early release covering roughly 600 HLA-typed donors. Of the roughly 410 genotyped donors, less than 85% were placed in the genetic ancestry cluster associated with self-reported Caucasian donors. The study was designed to test whether signatures of past pathogen exposure could be identified by cataloging public T cell receptors. The T cell repertoires of under 700 subjects were profiled by immunosequencing and related to cytomegalovirus serostatus. A separate validation cohort of over 95 different subjects was used in addition to the 666-subject first cohort. To predict cytomegalovirus infection status, the study combined high-throughput TCR immunosequencing, statistical association of individual TCRs with disease status, and machine learning. A later analysis re-examined previously published TCR beta repertoires from just over 650 donors and added high-resolution HLA genotyping to investigate patterns of TCR occurrence. Rather than using new phenotypic data, the later analysis identified candidate immune exposures from TCR beta sequences and from how often those sequences occurred across donors. To decide whether each TCR beta V gene segment behaved as functional or pseudogenic, an earlier analysis of over 500 of the donors relied on high-throughput TCR beta sequencing. Alongside the repertoire data, information on donor age, sex, ethnicity and CMV serostatus was compiled. In a later genetic analysis, genome-wide SNP genotypes for about three fifths of the 666 donors were used, and that subset was treated as a discovery cohort. All discovery cohort repertoires had been generated on a single sequencing platform. Both class I and class II loci were covered by HLA typing, at four-digit resolution. Typing coverage varied by locus: roughly 620-630 donors for A, B, C, DRB1 and DQB1; approximately 520 for DQA1; about 600 for DPA1; approximately 490 for DPB1. Several DR-DQ haplotypes were handled as single units for association and clustering because linkage in the cohort was strong. Across approximately 420 genotyped donors of the cohort, an average of roughly 250,000 unique TCR beta nucleotide sequences per donor were sequenced, and roughly 20% of those sequences were non-productive.

V has 6 bases trimmed and J has 1 base trimmed; junction bases matching no gene number 7. The CDR3, from cysteine to phenylalanine, totals 16 residues. Only the CDR3 part of the read is kept: 48 bases, read in frame from the first base. CDR1 LNHDA and CDR2 SQIVND are derived from the germline V gene (reference sequence). Findings and caveats that apply to the study as a whole: Roughly 15 rarely observed V segments, including chromosome 9 orphons, were excluded from the earlier analysis of almost 600 of the donors because counts were too low. Broadly in line with IMGT annotations, most TCR beta V segments showed up in productive rearrangements about 90% or about 30% of the time in an earlier analysis of some 590 of the donors. V-gene and J-gene trimming of TCR beta chains was associated with a missense DCLRE1C variant in a later genetic analysis, and the association was replicated in an independent cohort. Across donors, most TCR sequences were observed very rarely, whereas some public TCRs were present in many individuals. Some IMGT-functional V segments, including TRBV6-2 and TRBV6-3, could not be distinguished by the 87-base-pair reads and were therefore excluded. Assigning TCR associations to individual alleles was difficult when HLA alleles, especially DR and DQ, strongly co-occurred. Three of the identified cytomegalovirus-associated TCR beta chains were confirmed in vitro to be specific for cytomegalovirus antigens. The study listed 164 TCR beta chains as associated with cytomegalovirus. The only immune exposure information available for the cohort was CMV serostatus. A later analysis found that most CMV-associated TCR beta chains appeared HLA-restricted, with HLA associations seemingly driven largely by CMV exposure. Because HLA typing was missing for some donors at each locus, association tests included only the typed subset. In a later analysis, HLA-associated TCR beta chains were found to be more clonally expanded and to have lower generation probabilities than equally common non-associated chains. In both the original and validation cohorts, the classifier was reported to diagnose cytomegalovirus status with high specificity and sensitivity. In a later analysis, TCR association rates were found to vary across HLA loci, with the most associated TCRs seen for DRB1 alleles and the fewest for HLA-C alleles. Linkage disequilibrium might explain the correlated functional status among segregating V segments, but an unknown experimental factor could not be ruled out. A later genetic analysis reported fewer N-insertions in productive TCRs among donors in an Asian-associated ancestry cluster than the approximately 670-donor mean. A cluster of highly shared sequence variants was judged likely to represent a technical artifact of the sequencing pipeline. The presence/absence analyses assumed that sequencing depth was roughly uniform across donors, and that assumption may not be true. According to a later analysis, parvovirus B19, influenza, CMV and Epstein-Barr virus appeared linked to several top co-occurrence clusters. A further reported finding was that TCR beta sequences accurately predicted the HLA-A and HLA-B alleles for most subjects in the first cohort. The authors suggested that the approach could potentially be generalized to other disease states and immunological phenotypes. Only TCR beta chains were sequenced in this cohort, and the absence of alpha or paired-chain data limited detectable features. A later analysis associated approximately 17,000 TCR beta sequences with specific HLA alleles at a false discovery rate of 0.05.

The cohort comprised 710 or so healthy bone marrow donors. At the time of sampling, all cohort members were nominally healthy, though unrecorded immune exposures were likely present. The donor tested CMV seronegative and was one of the 352 seronegative cohort members. A peripheral blood sample was collected from each donor, and TCR beta sequencing was performed on peripheral blood mononuclear cells. Genomic DNA extraction from the blood cell samples was performed with the Qiagen DNeasy Blood Extraction Kit. Note on this clone: Its antigen specificity is not known. Per-base qualities were not stored, and no clone one base away is much larger.

The method behind the library was the immunoSEQ multiplex PCR assay. The multiplex PCR relied on a mix of 60 forward primers for TCR Vbeta segments and 13 reverse primers for TCR Jbeta segments. The CDR3 region of rearranged TCR beta genes was amplified from genomic DNA with a multiplex PCR assay. Amplified TCR beta libraries were sequenced as 87-base-pair reads on the Illumina HiSeq System. The published analysis was carried out like this. A later analysis tallied about 77 million unique TCR beta chains across the 700 or so repertoires, and some 10 million of those chains were shared by two or more donors. A nearest-neighbor algorithm error-corrected the raw reads and collapsed the reads into unique sequences, merging closely related sequences to remove PCR and sequencing errors. V, D and J gene segments were assigned by aligning CDR3 sequences to IMGT reference sequences. For a sequence to be retained, at least a six-nucleotide match to both a V gene segment and a J gene segment was required. A rearrangement counted as productive if the CDR3 had no stop codons and remained in frame with V and J, and every other rearrangement counted as non-productive. Following IMGT convention, CDR3 was defined as the stretch from the second conserved V-encoded cysteine up to the conserved J-encoded phenylalanine. The earlier analysis of roughly 590 of the donors excluded sequences that lacked an unambiguous match to a single V gene segment. In an earlier analysis of roughly 600 of the donors, a V segment was called functional when productive rearrangements were above 56.7%, and segregating when the standard deviation between donors exceeded 5%. A statistical classification framework was built to diagnose cytomegalovirus status from the catalog of TCR beta chain sequences. V and J gene assignment, in a later analysis, came from comparing TCR nucleotide sequences with IMGT/GENE-DB human TR gene sequences. A later analysis assigned CDR3 sequences and most-parsimonious VDJ recombination scenarios with the TCRdist pipeline. In a later analysis, every TCR beta chain was defined by the combination of its CDR3 amino acid sequence and its V-gene family, and reads without a unique V-gene family were dropped. A later analysis removed 592 highly shared, low-generation-probability nucleotide sequences to deal with suspected cross-contamination and a sequencing artifact. In a later analysis, a clonal expansion index was calculated for each public chain from normalized within-repertoire ranks of inferred template counts. A later analysis computed generation probabilities with a VDJ recombination model fitted to out-of-frame rearrangements, and checked the results against IGoR. Hypergeometric tests were used in a later analysis to score TCR-TCR, TCR-HLA and TCR-CMV co-occurrence, with a repertoire-size bias correction applied to the TCR pairs. A later analysis estimated false discovery rates by permuting HLA or CMV assignments 20 times. In a later analysis, co-occurring TCRs were grouped using DBSCAN, and TCRdist sequence similarity was added for clustering within HLA-allele-positive subsets. Repertoires with fewer than 30,000 or more than 120,000 public chains were left out of co-occurrence clustering, as were a handful of repertoires with anomalous nucleotide sharing. Sourced from immuneACCESS, this table was stored by TCRdb with only in-frame sequences that have V and J called. A share of the clones is absent; for the studies checked, an unresolved V gene accounts for under half, and the remainder has no known explanation. The DNA gave D and trimming, while V, J and clone size come from that table. Across this sample there are 100,000 to 150,000 clones, with roughly four fifths seen only once. The top ten clonotypes cover approximately 1.7% of the sample.

The sequencing sample was made of PBMCs. The rearrangement joined TRBV19 to TRBJ2-5, and 11 junctional nucleotides match TRBD2. The origin of this receptor is a woman aged 45-65 years in good health and CMV-seronegative. The CDR3 here reads CASSPSSGRSQETQYF. The bases read TGTGCCAGTAGCCCTTCTAGCGGGAGGTCCCAAGAGACCCAGTACTTC.